This T cell receptor (beta chain) was sequenced during a study of OX40 agonist ivuxolimab in advanced cancers. On the study more broadly: Aged 23 to 79 with a mean of about 63 years, they were almost 85% male.

The repertoire was sequenced with immunoSEQ multiplex PCR; TCRdb's copy has only in-frame clones and lacks some. The sample shows 60,000 or so clones, around 93% of them seen only once. The V gene's germline CDR1 is SGHTA and CDR2 FQGNSA. This CDR3 is built from 15 residues. Trimming removed 7 bases from V and 3 bases from J; junction bases left unmatched: 8. The material was CD4+ or CD8+ T cells sorted from blood, obtained in a trial of the OX40 agonist ivuxolimab. This rearrangement joins TRBV7-2 to TRBJ2-2; the match to TRBD1 covers 7 bases. The TCR originated in an adult with an advanced solid tumor such as melanoma, head and neck, liver or kidney cancer. Here the CDR3 reads CASTLDRADTGELFF. Here the CDR3 DNA reads TGTGCCAGCACCCTTGACAGGGCGGACACCGGGGAGCTGTTTTTT.